This T cell receptor beta chain was observed in a study of identical twins (dated by TCRdb to the mid-2010s). Broadly, across the study: The study deep-sequenced TCR alpha and beta repertoires from monozygotic twins, unrelated adults of various ages and cord blood to test whether fetal clonotypes persist. Replicate twin experiments were performed at different times using different library preparation protocols to rule out contamination.

Every donor was a healthy Caucasian. Three unrelated non-twin adults were also sequenced: a male aged 18 to 30, a male aged 50 to 60 and a female aged 50 to 60. Miltenyi CD45RO+ enrichment and human naive T-cell isolation kits were used to isolate memory (CD45RO+) and naive T cells from PBMC. The CDR3 covers 13 residues, taking in both the cysteine and the phenylalanine. The only DNA kept is the CDR3, 39 bases in frame from the first base. The junction shows trimming of 1 base on V and 2 bases on J, plus 5 bases between the germline ends. The CDR1 and CDR2 encoded by the germline V gene (reference sequence) are SEHNR and FQNEAQ. The library was obtained by 5' RACE. Sequencing was carried out with an Illumina HiSeq 2000. A universal primer binding site was added through template switching, and the final cDNA carried a unique molecular identifier so that TCR cDNA molecules could be counted accurately. Specific primers in the conserved constant-segment region were used to synthesize first-strand cDNA for TCR alpha and beta chains. To control for contamination, every cDNA library carried two barcodes: a SMART-Mk sample barcode plus Illumina barcodes. Two successive PCR steps introduced TruSeq adapter sequences along with Illumina sample barcodes. The Illumina HiSeq platform was used with custom primers to sequence TCR alpha and beta cDNA libraries. The original pipeline was this. MiGEC was used to process raw reads and extract unique molecular identifiers, and MiXCR was used to find CDR3 positions. For each individual, recombination models were inferred using an EM algorithm with the repgenHMM and IGoR tools. Shared clonotype analysis was performed with the tcR package in R, normalizing sharing by the product of cloneset sizes. To study raw recombination without the effects of thymic and clonal selection, out-of-frame nonproductive sequences were analyzed. TCRdb reworked the public reads: Q25 trimming with fastp, MiXCR clone assembly, productive beta chains retained. Identical CDR3 proteins give one entry, which carries the most common genes and DNA. The V and J calls, along with clone size, are taken from TCRdb and not from the paper's own processing. The sample records more than 350,000 distinct CDR3 sequences, 8.5% to 10% of which are singletons. The top ten constitute under 10% of the sample.

This clonotype was observed at least ten times. Its antigen is still unknown. No base quality information exists; no much larger clone differs at one position. The investigation overall reported the following: Invariant T cells such as MAIT and iNKT could partly confound zero-insertion analyses, though diverse VJ usage argued against this for most clonotypes. Because the same donors could not be followed over many years, the conclusions relied on cross-sectional statistical analysis. Fewer insertions were carried by abundant cord blood beta clonotypes; a weaker similar trend was observed in young adult naive repertoires, while no such trend was observed in memory repertoires. Recombination models systematically underestimated out-of-frame TCR alpha sharing in monozygotic twins but agreed with sharing between unrelated individuals. A weaker excess of twin sharing was found in beta out-of-frame sequences because the signal-to-noise ratio was lowered by fewer shared sequences. Compared with coincidental sharing between unrelated individuals, out-of-frame TCR alpha sequences shared between twins showed an excess of sequences with low generation probability.

The receptor chain draws on TRBV7-9 and TRBJ1-2; too little of a D gene remains to name it. The origin of this receptor is a woman between 50 and 59 years old in good health. The source material was naive T cells sorted from blood. The label giving this sample's cell subset or site can be read as: cells isolated with a human naive T-cell isolation kit. The bases are TGTGCCAGCAGCTTAGGGGAGAACTATGGCTACACCTTC. Its protein reads: CASSLGENYGYTF.